This TCR beta chain is from a study of T cell changes during pregnancy in multiple sclerosis. The CDR3 is 15 amino acids. Germline V gene lookup returns CDR1 SGHVS and CDR2 FNYEAQ. Losses at the gene ends were 5 bases for V and 2 bases for J; bases not matched to a gene: 8. Sequencing used immunoSEQ multiplex PCR; TCRdb keeps in-frame clones, though not all of them. The sample includes tens of thousands of clones, around 91% of them seen just once. Material: CD8+ T cells from peripheral blood mononuclear cells, obtained in the second trimester of pregnancy. This clonotype originated in a female donor with multiple sclerosis, enrolled in a pregnancy study. The V call is TRBV7-6, the J call TRBJ2-7; the match to TRBD2 covers 8 bases. The CDR3 nucleotides read TGTGCCAGCAGCCCTGGCGAGCGGGGGACCTACGAGCAGTACTTC. As protein: CASSPGERGTYEQYF.